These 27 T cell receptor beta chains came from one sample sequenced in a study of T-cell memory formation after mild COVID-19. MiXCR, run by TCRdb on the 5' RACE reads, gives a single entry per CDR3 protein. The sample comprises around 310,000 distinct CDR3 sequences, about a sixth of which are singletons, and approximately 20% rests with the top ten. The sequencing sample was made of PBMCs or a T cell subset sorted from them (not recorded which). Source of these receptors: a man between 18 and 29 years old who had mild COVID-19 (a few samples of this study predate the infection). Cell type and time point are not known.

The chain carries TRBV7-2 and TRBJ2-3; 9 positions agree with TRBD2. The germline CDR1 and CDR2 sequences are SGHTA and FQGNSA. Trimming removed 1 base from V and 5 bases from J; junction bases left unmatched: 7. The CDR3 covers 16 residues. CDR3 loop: CASSLVASGAIDTQYF. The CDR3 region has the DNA TGTGCCAGCAGCTTAGTGGCTAGCGGGGCAATAGATACGCAGTATTTT. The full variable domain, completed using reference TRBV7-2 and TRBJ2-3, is GAGVSQSPSNKVTEKGKDVELRCDPISGHTALYWYRQSLGQGLEFLIYFQGNSAPDKSGLPSDRFSAERTGGSVSTLTIQRTQQEDSAVYLCASSLVASGAIDTQYFGPGTRLTVL.

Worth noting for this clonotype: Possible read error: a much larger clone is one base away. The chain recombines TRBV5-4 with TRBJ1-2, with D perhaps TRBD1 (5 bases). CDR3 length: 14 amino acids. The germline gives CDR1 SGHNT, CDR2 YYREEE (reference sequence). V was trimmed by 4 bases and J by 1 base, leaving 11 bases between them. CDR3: CASSPGTDNYGYTF. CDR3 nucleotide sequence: TGTGCCAGCAGCCCCGGGACGGATAACTATGGCTACACCTTC.

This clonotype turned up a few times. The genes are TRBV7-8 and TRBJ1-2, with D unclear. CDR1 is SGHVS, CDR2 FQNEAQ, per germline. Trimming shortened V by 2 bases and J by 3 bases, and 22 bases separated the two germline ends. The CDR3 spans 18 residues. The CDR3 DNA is TGTGCCAGCAGCTTAACAGTTTCCCCGCGGTCGGGTCACTATGGCTACACCTTC. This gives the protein CASSLTVSPRSGHYGYTF. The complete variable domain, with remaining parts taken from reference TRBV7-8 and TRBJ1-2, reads GAGVSQSPRYKVAKRGQDVALRCDPISGHVSLFWYQQALGQGPEFLTYFQNEAQLDKSGLPSDRFFAERPEGSVSTLKIQRTQQEDSAVYLCASSLTVSPRSGHYGYTFGSGTRLTVV.

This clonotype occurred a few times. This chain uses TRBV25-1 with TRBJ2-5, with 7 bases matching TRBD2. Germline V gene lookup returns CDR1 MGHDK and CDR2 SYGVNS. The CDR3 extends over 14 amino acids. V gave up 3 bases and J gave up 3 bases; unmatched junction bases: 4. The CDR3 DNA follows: TGTGCCAGCAGTGAGGCGGGGAGGGAAGAGACCCAGTACTTC. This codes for CASSEAGREETQYF.

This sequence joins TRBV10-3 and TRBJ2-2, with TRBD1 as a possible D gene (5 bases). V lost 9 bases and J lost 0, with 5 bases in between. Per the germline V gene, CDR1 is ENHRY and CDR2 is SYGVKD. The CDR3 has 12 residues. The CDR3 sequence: CAIGANTGELFF. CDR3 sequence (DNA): TGTGCCATAGGGGCGAACACCGGGGAGCTGTTTTTT.

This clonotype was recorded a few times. CDR3: CASSLDGQVQPQHF. The CDR3 nucleotides are TGCGCCAGCAGCTTGGACGGACAGGTCCAGCCCCAGCATTTT. The chain employs TRBV5-1 and TRBJ1-5; 7 bases match TRBD1. Trimming took 0 bases from V and 7 from J; bases not matched to a gene: 4. Germline-derived CDR1 and CDR2 are SGHRS and YFSETQ. This CDR3 is 14 amino acids long.

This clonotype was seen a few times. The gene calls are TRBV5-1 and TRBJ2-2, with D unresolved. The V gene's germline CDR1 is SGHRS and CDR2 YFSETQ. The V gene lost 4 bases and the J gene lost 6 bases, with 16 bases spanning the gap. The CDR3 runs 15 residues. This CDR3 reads CASSGIGFGSGELFF. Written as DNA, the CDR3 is TGCGCCAGCAGCGGGATAGGGTTCGGGTCCGGGGAGCTGTTTTTT. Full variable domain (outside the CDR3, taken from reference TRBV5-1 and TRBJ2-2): KAGVTQTPRYLIKTRGQQVTLSCSPISGHRSVSWYQQTPGQGLQFLFEYFSETQRNKGNFPGRFSGRQFSNSRSEMNVSTLELGDSALYLCASSGIGFGSGELFFGEGSRLTVL.

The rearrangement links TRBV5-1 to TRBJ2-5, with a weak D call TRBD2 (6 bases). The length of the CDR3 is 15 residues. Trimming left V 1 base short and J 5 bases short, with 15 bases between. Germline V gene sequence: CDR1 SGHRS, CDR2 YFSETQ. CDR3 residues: CASSLTGPRGETQYF. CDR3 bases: TGCGCCAGCAGCTTGACCGGGCCCCGGGGGGAGACCCAGTACTTC.

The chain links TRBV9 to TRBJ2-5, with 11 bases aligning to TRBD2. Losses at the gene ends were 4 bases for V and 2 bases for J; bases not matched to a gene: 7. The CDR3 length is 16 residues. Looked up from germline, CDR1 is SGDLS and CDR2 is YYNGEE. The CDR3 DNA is TGTGCCAGCAGCTCCATGACTAGCGGGGCACAAGAGACCCAGTACTTC. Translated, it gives CASSSMTSGAQETQYF.

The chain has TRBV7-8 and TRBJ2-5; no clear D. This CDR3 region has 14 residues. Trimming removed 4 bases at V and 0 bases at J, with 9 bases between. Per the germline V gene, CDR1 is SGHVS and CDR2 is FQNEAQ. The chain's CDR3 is CASSSSFYQETQYF. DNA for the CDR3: TGTGCCAGCAGCTCCTCCTTCTACCAAGAGACCCAGTACTTC.

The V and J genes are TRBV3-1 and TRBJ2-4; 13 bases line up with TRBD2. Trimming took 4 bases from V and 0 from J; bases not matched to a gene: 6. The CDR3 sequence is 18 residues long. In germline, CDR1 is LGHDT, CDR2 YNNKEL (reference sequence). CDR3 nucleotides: TGTGCCAGCAGCCGAGACGGGACTAGCGGGATAGCCAAAAACATTCAGTACTTC. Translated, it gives CASSRDGTSGIAKNIQYF. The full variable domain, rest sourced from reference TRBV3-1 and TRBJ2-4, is DTAVSQTPKYLVTQMGNDKSIKCEQNLGHDTMYWYKQDSKKFLKIMFSYNNKELIINETVPNRFSPKSPDKAHLNLHINSLELGDSAVYFCASSRDGTSGIAKNIQYFGAGTRLSVL.

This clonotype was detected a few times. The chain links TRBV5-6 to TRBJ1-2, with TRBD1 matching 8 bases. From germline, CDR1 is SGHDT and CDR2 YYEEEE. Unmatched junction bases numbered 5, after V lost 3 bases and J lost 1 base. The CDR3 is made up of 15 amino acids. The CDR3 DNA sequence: TGTGCCAGCAGCTCAGGGGGCGCGGGTAACTATGGCTACACCTTC. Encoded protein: CASSSGGAGNYGYTF.

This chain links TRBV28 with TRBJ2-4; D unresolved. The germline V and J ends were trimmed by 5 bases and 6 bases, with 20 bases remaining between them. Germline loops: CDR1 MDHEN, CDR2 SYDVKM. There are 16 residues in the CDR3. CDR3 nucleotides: TGTGCCAGCAGTCCCCTCCTCCGAACAAGGAGAAACATTCAGTACTTC. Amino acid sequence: CASSPLLRTRRNIQYF.

CDR3 nucleotide sequence: TGCGCCAGCAGCCAAGATGTCCTCACAGATACGCAGTATTTT. Protein sequence: CASSQDVLTDTQYF. The chain links TRBV4-3 to TRBJ2-3, with D unclear. The V end lost 0 bases, the J end lost 2 bases, and 6 bases lay between the germline ends. The CDR3 is made up of 14 amino acids. Germline V gene sequence: CDR1 LGHNA, CDR2 YSLEER.

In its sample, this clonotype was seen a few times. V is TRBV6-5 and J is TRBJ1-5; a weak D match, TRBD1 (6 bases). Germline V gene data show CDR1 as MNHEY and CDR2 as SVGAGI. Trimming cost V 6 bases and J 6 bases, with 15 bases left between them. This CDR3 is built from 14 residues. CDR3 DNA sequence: TGTGCCAGCAGCACAGGGAGGTTAAGTCAGCCCCAGCATTTT. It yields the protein CASSTGRLSQPQHF.

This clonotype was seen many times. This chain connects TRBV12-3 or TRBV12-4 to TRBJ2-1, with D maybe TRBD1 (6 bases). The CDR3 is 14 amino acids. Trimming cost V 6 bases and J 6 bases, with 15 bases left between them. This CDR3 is CASSPDGGRNEQFF. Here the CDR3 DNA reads TGTGCCAGCAGCCCCGATGGGGGCCGCAATGAGCAGTTCTTC.

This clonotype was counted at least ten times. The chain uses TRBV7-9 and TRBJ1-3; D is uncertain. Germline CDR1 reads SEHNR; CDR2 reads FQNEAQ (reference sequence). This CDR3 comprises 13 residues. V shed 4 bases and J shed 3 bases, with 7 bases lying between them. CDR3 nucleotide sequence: TGTGCCAGCAGCTCGACCCGTGGAAACACCATATATTTT. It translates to CASSSTRGNTIYF. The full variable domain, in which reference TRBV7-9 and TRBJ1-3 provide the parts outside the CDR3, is DTGVSQNPRHKITKRGQNVTFRCDPISEHNRLYWYRQTLGQGPEFLTYFQNEAQLEKSRLLSDRFSAERPKGSFSTLEIQRTEQGDSAMYLCASSSTRGNTIYFGEGSWLTVV.

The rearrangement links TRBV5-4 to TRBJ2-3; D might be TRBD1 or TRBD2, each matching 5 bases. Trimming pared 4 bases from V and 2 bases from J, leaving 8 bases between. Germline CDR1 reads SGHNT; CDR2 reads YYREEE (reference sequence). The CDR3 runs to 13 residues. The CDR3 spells CASSLGTTDTQYF. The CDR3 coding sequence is TGTGCCAGCAGCCTGGGGACCACAGATACGCAGTATTTT.

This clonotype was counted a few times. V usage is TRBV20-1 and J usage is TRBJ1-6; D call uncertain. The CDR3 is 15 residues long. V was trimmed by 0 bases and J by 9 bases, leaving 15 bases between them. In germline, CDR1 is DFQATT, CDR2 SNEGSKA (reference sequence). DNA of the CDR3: TGCAGTGCTAGAGATCTCCAGGCGGAGGGTTCACCCCTCCACTTT. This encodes CSARDLQAEGSPLHF.

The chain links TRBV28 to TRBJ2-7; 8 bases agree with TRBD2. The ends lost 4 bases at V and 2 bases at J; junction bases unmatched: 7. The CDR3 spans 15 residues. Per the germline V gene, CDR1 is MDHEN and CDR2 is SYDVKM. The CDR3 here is CASSYSSGAPYEQYV. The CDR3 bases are TGTGCCAGCAGTTACAGTAGCGGGGCCCCCTACGAGCAGTACGTC.

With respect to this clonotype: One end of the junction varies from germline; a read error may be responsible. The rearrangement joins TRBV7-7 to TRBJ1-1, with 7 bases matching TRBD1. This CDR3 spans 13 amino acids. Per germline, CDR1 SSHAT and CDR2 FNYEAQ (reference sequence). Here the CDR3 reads CASSPYRGTEAFF. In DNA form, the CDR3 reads TGTGCTAGCAGCCCCTACAGGGGCACTGAAGCTTTCTTT.

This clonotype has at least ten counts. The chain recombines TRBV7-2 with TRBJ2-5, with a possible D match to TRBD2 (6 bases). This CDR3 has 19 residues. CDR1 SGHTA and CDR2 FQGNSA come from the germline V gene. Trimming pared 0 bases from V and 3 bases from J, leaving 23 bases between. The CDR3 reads CASSLAAFGASAFEETQYF. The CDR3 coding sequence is TGTGCCAGCAGCTTAGCGGCGTTCGGGGCTAGCGCCTTCGAAGAGACCCAGTACTTC.

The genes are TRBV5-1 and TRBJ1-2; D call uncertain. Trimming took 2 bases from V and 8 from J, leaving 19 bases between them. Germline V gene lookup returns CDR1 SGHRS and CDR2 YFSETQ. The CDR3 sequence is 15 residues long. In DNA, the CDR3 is TGCGCCAGCAGCTTTGTGATTGACTCCCCCGGCGGCTACACCTTC. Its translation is CASSFVIDSPGGYTF. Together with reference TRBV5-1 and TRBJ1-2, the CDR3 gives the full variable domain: KAGVTQTPRYLIKTRGQQVTLSCSPISGHRSVSWYQQTPGQGLQFLFEYFSETQRNKGNFPGRFSGRQFSNSRSEMNVSTLELGDSALYLCASSFVIDSPGGYTFGSGTRLTVV.

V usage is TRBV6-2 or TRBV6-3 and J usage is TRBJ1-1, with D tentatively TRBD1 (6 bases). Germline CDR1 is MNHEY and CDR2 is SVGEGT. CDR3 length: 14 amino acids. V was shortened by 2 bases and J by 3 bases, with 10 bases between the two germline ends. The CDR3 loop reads CASSYRGSYTEAFF. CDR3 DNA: TGTGCCAGCAGTTACAGGGGGTCTTACACTGAAGCTTTCTTT.

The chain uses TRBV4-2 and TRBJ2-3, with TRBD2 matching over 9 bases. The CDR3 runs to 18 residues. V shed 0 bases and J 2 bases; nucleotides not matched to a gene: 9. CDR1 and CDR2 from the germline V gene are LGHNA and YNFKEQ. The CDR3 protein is CASSQDLVTSGYTDTQYF. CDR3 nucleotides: TGTGCCAGCAGCCAAGATCTGGTAACTAGCGGGTACACAGATACGCAGTATTTT.

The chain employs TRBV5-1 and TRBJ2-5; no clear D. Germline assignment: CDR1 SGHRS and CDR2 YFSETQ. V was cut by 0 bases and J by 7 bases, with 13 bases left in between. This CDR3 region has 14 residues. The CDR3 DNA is TGCGCCAGCAGCTTGGCCGAGGCGTCTGGGACCCAGTACTTC. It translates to CASSLAEASGTQYF.

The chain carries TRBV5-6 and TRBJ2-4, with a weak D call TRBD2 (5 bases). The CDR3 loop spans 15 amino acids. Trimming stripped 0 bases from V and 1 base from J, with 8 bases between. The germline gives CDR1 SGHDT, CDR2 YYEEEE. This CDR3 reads CASSLEGLAKNIQYF. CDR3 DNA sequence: TGTGCCAGCAGCTTGGAAGGACTTGCCAAAAACATTCAGTACTTC.